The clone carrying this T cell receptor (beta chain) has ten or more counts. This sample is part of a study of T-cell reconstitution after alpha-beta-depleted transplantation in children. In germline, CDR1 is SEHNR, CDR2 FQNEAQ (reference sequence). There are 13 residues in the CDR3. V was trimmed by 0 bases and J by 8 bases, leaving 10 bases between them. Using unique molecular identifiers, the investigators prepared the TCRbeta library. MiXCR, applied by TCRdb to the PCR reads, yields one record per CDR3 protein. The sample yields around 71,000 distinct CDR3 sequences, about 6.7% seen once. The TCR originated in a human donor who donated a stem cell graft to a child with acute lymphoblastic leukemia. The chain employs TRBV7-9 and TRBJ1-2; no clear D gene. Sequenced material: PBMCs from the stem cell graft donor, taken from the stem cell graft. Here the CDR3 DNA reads TGTGCCAGCAGCTTAGCGCTCCCGGAGGGCTACACCTTC. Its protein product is CASSLALPEGYTF.